This T cell receptor (beta chain) was obtained from a study of neurological immune-mediated disorders. The CDR3 length is 15 residues. Trimming shortened V by 2 bases and J by 0 bases, and 10 bases separated the two germline ends. Germline assignment: CDR1 MNHNY and CDR2 SVGAGI (reference sequence). Synthesis of cDNA was accomplished via 5'RACE employing 10-nucleotide random UMIs. TCRdb itself ran the 5' RACE reads through MiXCR, one entry per CDR3 protein. The repertoire holds about 79,000 distinct CDR3 sequences, with 14% as singletons. Volunteers from a blood bank in Maryland, USA, made up the healthy controls. PBMCs stored at -80 C, numbering 2 million, were the origin of the unsorted libraries. This clonotype was seen ten or more times. Its antigen is still unknown. Study observations and caveats: CDR3 amino acid sequences found in expanded clones were never shared across subjects, suggesting private repertoires in all groups.

The sequenced sample consisted of PBMCs. This TCR was sampled from a woman aged 50 to 60 in good health. The gene calls are TRBV6-6 and TRBJ1-1; D might be TRBD1 (5 bases). Here the CDR3 reads CASSYGGGMNTEAFF. Here the CDR3 DNA reads TGTGCCAGCAGTTACGGGGGAGGTATGAACACTGAAGCTTTCTTT.